The 22 T cell receptor beta chains presented below share a single source sample, sequenced in a study of blood T cell repertoires in COVID-19. Some clones are missing from TCRdb's copy, which holds only in-frame ones; the method was immunoSEQ multiplex PCR. The sample lists 140,000 or so clones; more than 70% were seen once. The sequenced sample consisted of peripheral blood. The receptors were sampled from a human donor in a cohort sampled during active COVID-19.

The V gene is TRBV6-5, the J gene TRBJ2-5, with D unresolved. The CDR3 runs 13 residues. The germline V and J ends were trimmed by 6 bases and 5 bases, with 13 bases remaining between them. Germline values: CDR1 MNHEY, CDR2 SVGAGI. The DNA for the CDR3 is TGTGCCAGCAGGGATGGGCCTTGGGAGACCCAGTACTTC. Its protein is CASRDGPWETQYF.

This chain joins TRBV9 and TRBJ2-1, with a possible D match to TRBD2 (7 bases). In germline, CDR1 is SGDLS, CDR2 YYNGEE. CDR3 length equals 16 residues. The V end lost 3 bases, the J end lost 3 bases, and 16 bases lay between the germline ends. CDR3 sequence reads: CASSADGRGLYNEQFF. Written as DNA, the CDR3 is TGTGCCAGCAGCGCCGACGGGCGGGGGCTCTACAATGAGCAGTTCTTC.

The V gene is TRBV30, the J gene TRBJ1-1; D unresolved. Germline CDR1 and CDR2: GTSNPN and SVGIG (reference sequence). This CDR3 region has 13 residues. The V and J ends lost 8 bases and 5 bases respectively, with 18 bases between them. CDR3 sequence: CARLSLRGTEAFF. CDR3 nucleotide sequence: TGTGCCAGACTTAGTCTCCGGGGTACTGAAGCTTTCTTT.

V gene TRBV6-1 combines with J gene TRBJ2-1, with TRBD2 matching over 11 bases. The CDR3 is 18 residues long. CDR1 is MNHNS, CDR2 SASEGT, per germline. V dropped 1 base and J dropped 3; count of bases not matched to a gene: 8. CDR3 DNA: TGTGCCAGCAGTGAAGAAAGCCCGGGGACTAGCGGCTACAATGAGCAGTTCTTC. Its protein is CASSEESPGTSGYNEQFF.

V is TRBV6-6 and J is TRBJ1-1; 7 nucleotides match TRBD1. J lost 2 bases, V lost 6 bases, and 9 bases had no gene match. CDR3 length: 15 residues. Germline V gives CDR1 MNHNY, CDR2 SVGAGI (reference sequence). The CDR3 region has the DNA TGTGCCAGCAGCCACAAGGGGACAGTAAACACTGAAGCTTTCTTT. Protein product: CASSHKGTVNTEAFF.

This clone was observed a single time. The chain links TRBV6-5 to TRBJ2-5, with D uncertain. Germline V gene data show CDR1 as MNHEY and CDR2 as SVGAGI. There are 15 residues in the CDR3. Trimming removed 0 bases at V and 5 bases at J, with 13 bases between. The CDR3 nucleotides are TGTGCCAGCAGTTACTCGACTGCATCTACGGAGACCCAGTACTTC. This encodes CASSYSTASTETQYF.

This clone was seen once. The CDR3 loop reads CASSPRAGIEAFF. For the CDR3, the DNA is TGCGCCAGCAGCCCTAGAGCGGGTATTGAAGCTTTCTTT. This chain connects TRBV5-1 to TRBJ1-1; no firm D call. Trimming removed 4 bases from V and 7 bases from J, with 14 bases in between. This CDR3 spans 13 amino acids. CDR1 and CDR2 from the germline V gene are SGHRS and YFSETQ.

V gene TRBV6-5 combines with J gene TRBJ1-5; D is unresolved. The CDR3 contains 14 residues. V lost 6 bases and J lost 0, with 9 bases in between. Germline values: CDR1 MNHEY, CDR2 SVGAGI. CDR3 residues: CASRVRISNQPQHF. Here the CDR3 DNA reads TGTGCCAGCAGGGTCAGGATTAGCAATCAGCCCCAGCATTTT.

This clone showed up just once. V gene TRBV5-4 combines with J gene TRBJ2-1; 8 positions match TRBD2. The CDR3 spans 17 residues. Germline V gene sequence: CDR1 SGHNT, CDR2 YYREEE (reference sequence). V lost 4 bases, J lost 2 bases, and 11 bases stayed unmatched. The chain's CDR3 is CASSPGSGGGPYNEQFF. The CDR3 region has the DNA TGTGCCAGCAGCCCTGGGTCCGGGGGGGGCCCCTACAATGAGCAGTTCTTC.

The chain uses TRBV18 and TRBJ2-5; D is possibly TRBD1 (5 bases). CDR1 is KGHSH, CDR2 LQKENI, per germline. This CDR3 is 12 amino acids long. Trimming cost V 2 bases and J 4 bases, with 5 bases left between them. The CDR3 loop reads CASSPRGETQYF. The CDR3 DNA sequence: TGTGCCAGCTCACCAAGGGGAGAGACCCAGTACTTC.

The chain is built from TRBV11-2 and TRBJ2-7; D gene ambiguous. Trimming took off 4 bases at V and 1 base at J, with 8 bases between the two ends. CDR3 length equals 13 residues. Per the germline V gene, CDR1 is SGHAT and CDR2 is FQNNGV. CDR3 sequence reads: CASSSSDSYEQYF. The DNA for the CDR3 is TGTGCCAGCAGCTCCAGTGATTCCTACGAGCAGTACTTC.

The chain carries TRBV29-1 and TRBJ2-5; 7 bases agree with TRBD1. Per germline, CDR1 SQVTM and CDR2 ANQGSEA. The CDR3 extends over 13 amino acids. V lost 6 bases and J lost 2; bases outside the gene matches: 6. CDR3 DNA: TGCAGCGTCCCGGGACAGCCTCAAGAGACCCAGTACTTC. It codes for CSVPGQPQETQYF.

The chain couples TRBV6-5 to TRBJ1-3; unclear D gene. From germline, CDR1 is MNHEY and CDR2 SVGAGI. CDR3 length: 16 residues. V gave up 0 bases and J gave up 0 bases, with 9 bases separating them. This CDR3 reads CASSYSTLSSGNTIYF. The CDR3 nucleotides are TGTGCCAGCAGTTACTCGACTCTATCCTCTGGAAACACCATATATTTT.

The chain couples TRBV2 to TRBJ1-6, with D possibly TRBD1 on 6 matching bases. The V gene's germline CDR1 is SNHLY and CDR2 FYNNEI. The CDR3 consists of 15 residues. The V end lost 8 bases, the J end lost 7 bases, and 18 bases lay between the germline ends. CDR3 bases: TGTGCCAGCGGGGGCGGGGGGCGACGGAATTCACCCCTCCACTTT. This sequence encodes CASGGGGRRNSPLHF. The variable domain in full, with the rest retrieved from reference TRBV2 and TRBJ1-6, is EPEVTQTPSHQVTQMGQEVILRCVPISNHLYFYWYRQILGQKVEFLVSFYNNEISEKSEIFDDQFSVERPDGSNFTLKIRSTKLEDSAMYFCASGGGGRRNSPLHFGNGTRLTVT.

The chain uses TRBV2 and TRBJ2-7; D may be TRBD1 (6 bases). Germline V gives CDR1 SNHLY, CDR2 FYNNEI. CDR3 size: 12 residues. V was clipped by 8 bases and J by 0 bases, with 8 bases between them. The CDR3: CASQDSSYEQYF. DNA of the CDR3: TGTGCCAGCCAGGACAGCTCCTACGAGCAGTACTTC.

The J gene is TRBJ1-2, the V gene TRBV19; 7 nucleotides align to TRBD1. The J segment lost 4 bases and the V segment lost 10 bases, leaving 6 bases of the junction unmatched. CDR1 and CDR2 (germline): LNHDA, SQIVND (reference sequence). CDR3 length: 12 residues. The CDR3 DNA sequence: TGTGCCACCGGGGACAGACTCTATGGCTACACCTTC. Its translation: CATGDRLYGYTF.

The rearrangement links TRBV16 to TRBJ1-1; no definite D call. V lost 4 bases and J 2 bases, leaving 5 bases between the germline ends. The CDR3 has 12 amino acids. CDR1 and CDR2 from the germline V gene are KGHSY and FQNENV. CDR3 sequence reads: CASSRANTEAFF. CDR3 nucleotides: TGTGCCAGCAGCCGGGCCAACACTGAAGCTTTCTTT.

The J gene is TRBJ1-1, the V gene TRBV9, with D unresolved. The CDR3 is 12 amino acids. Germline V lookup: CDR1 SGDLS, CDR2 YYNGEE. V was trimmed by 4 bases and J by 8 bases, leaving 12 bases between them. The CDR3 coding sequence is TGTGCCAGCAGCCCCCTAGGTCTCGAAGCTTTCTTT. It translates to CASSPLGLEAFF. Full variable domain (outside the CDR3, taken from reference TRBV9 and TRBJ1-1): DSGVTQTPKHLITATGQRVTLRCSPRSGDLSVYWYQQSLDQGLQFLIQYYNGEERAKGNILERFSAQQFPDLHSELNLSSLELGDSALYFCASSPLGLEAFFGQGTRLTVV.

V and J are TRBV3-1 (or the pseudogene TRBV3-2) and TRBJ1-6; D is ambiguous. Germline values: CDR1 LGHDT, CDR2 YNNKEL (reference sequence). This CDR3 region has 14 residues. V was trimmed by 0 bases and J by 7 bases, leaving 7 bases between them. In DNA, the CDR3 is TGTGCCAGCAGCCAAGATAGCGAGAATTCACCCCTCCACTTT. Translated: CASSQDSENSPLHF.

V usage is TRBV19 and J usage is TRBJ1-5; 7 bases are shared with TRBD1. CDR1 LNHDA and CDR2 SQIVND come from the germline V gene (reference sequence). The CDR3 runs 13 residues. V gave up 7 bases and J gave up 2 bases; unmatched junction bases: 2. CDR3 bases: TGTGCCAGTAAAGGACAGGGCAATCAGCCCCAGCATTTT. It yields the protein CASKGQGNQPQHF.

The CDR3 DNA is TGTGCCAGCTCACCACCCTTCTCGGACAGGGGTACCGGGGAGCTGTTTTTT. As protein: CASSPPFSDRGTGELFF. The V call is TRBV18, the J call TRBJ2-2; 9 bases agree with TRBD1. The J segment lost 5 bases and the V segment lost 0 bases, leaving 7 bases of the junction unmatched. Germline CDR1 reads KGHSH; CDR2 reads LQKENI. The CDR3 runs 17 residues.

V is TRBV9 and J is TRBJ2-1, with D perhaps matching TRBD2 (5 bases). The ends were cut back, 0 bases at V and 6 bases at J, with 13 bases in the middle. This CDR3 comprises 15 residues. Germline CDR1 SGDLS, CDR2 YYNGEE. The CDR3 loop reads CASSVGREPPNEQFF. DNA for the CDR3: TGTGCCAGCAGCGTAGGAAGGGAGCCCCCCAATGAGCAGTTCTTC.